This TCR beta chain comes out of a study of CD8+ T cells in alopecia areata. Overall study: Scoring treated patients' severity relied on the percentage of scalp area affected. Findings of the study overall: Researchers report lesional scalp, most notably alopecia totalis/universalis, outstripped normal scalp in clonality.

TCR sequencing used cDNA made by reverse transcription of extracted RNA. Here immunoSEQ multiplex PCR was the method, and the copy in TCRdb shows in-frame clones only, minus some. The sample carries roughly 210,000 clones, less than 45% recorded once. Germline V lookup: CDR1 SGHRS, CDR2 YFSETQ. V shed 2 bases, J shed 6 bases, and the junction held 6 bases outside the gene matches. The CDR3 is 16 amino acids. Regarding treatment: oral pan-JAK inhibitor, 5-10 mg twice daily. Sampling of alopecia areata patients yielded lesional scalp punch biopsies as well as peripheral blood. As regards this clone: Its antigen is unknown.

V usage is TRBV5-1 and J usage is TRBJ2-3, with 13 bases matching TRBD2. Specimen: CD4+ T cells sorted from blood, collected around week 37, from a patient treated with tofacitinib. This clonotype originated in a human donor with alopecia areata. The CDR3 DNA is TGCGCCAGCAGCTTAGGGGGGACTAGCGGGACCGATACGCAGTATTTT. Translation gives CASSLGGTSGTDTQYF. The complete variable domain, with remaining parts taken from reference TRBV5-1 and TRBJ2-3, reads KAGVTQTPRYLIKTRGQQVTLSCSPISGHRSVSWYQQTPGQGLQFLFEYFSETQRNKGNFPGRFSGRQFSNSRSEMNVSTLELGDSALYLCASSLGGTSGTDTQYFGPGTRLTVL.